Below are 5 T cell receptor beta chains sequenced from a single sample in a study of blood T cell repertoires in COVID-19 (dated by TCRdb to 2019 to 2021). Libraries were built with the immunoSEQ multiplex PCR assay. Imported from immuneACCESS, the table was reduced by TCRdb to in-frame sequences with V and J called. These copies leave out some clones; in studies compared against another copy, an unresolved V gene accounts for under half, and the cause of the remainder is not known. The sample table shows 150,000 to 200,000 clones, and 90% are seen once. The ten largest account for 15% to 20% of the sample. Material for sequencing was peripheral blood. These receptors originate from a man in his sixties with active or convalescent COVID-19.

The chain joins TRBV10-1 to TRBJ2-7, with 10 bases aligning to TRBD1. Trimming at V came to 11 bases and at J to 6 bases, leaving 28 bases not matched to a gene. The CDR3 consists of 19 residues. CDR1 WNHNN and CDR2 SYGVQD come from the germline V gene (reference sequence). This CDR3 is CAPKRGTGDRAPATSEQYF. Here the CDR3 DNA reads TGCGCCCCCAAGCGGGGGACAGGGGACAGGGCACCGGCTACTAGCGAGCAGTACTTC.

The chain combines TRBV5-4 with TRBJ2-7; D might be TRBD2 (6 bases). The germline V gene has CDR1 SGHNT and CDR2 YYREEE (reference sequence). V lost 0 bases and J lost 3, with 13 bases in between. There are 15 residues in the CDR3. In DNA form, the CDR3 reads TGTGCCAGCAGCTTGGGCTCCGGGACTTACTACGAGCAGTACTTC. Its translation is CASSLGSGTYYEQYF.

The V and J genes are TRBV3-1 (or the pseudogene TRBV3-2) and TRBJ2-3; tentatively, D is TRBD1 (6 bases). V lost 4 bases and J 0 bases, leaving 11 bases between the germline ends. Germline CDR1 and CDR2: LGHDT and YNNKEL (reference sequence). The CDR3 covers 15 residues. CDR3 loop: CASSPRGGSTDTQYF. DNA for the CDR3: TGTGCCAGCAGCCCCAGGGGCGGGAGCACAGATACGCAGTATTTT.

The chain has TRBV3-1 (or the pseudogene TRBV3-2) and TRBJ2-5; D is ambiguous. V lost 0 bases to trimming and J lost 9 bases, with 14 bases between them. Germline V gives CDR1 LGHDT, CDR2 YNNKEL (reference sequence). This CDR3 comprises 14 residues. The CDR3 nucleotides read TGTGCCAGCAGCCAAGATACGGCCCAGCGCCCCCAGTACTTC. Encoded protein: CASSQDTAQRPQYF.

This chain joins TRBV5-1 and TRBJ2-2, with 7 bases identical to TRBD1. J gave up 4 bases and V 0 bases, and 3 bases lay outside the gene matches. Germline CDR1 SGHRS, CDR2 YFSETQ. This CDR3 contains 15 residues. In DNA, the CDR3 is TGCGCCAGCAGCTTGGAGGGGGCGCGCACCGGGGAGCTGTTTTTT. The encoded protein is CASSLEGARTGELFF.